This TCR beta chain was captured in a study of shared clonotypes between healthy human individuals. Study-level information: Each donor's CD8 memory used one plate, CD8 naive two, each CD4 subset three. Findings of the study overall: Clonotype sharing levels among donors were expected to vary with sequencing depth. Researchers sampled only blood; tissue repertoires likely differ.

V was cut by 5 bases and J by 5 bases, with 9 bases left in between. The germline V gene has CDR1 LNHNV and CDR2 YYDKDF (reference sequence). This CDR3 region has 12 residues. With respect to this clone: Its antigen remains unknown.

TCRdb keeps only in-frame clones here, not all; method: immunoSEQ multiplex PCR. The repertoire consists of more than 500,000 clones, with around 96% occurring once and the leading ten covering 0.095% to 0.14%. CD45RO-negative, CCR7-selected cells formed the naive CD8 fraction, which excluded terminally differentiated effector memory CD45RA+ cells. Specimen: naive CD8+ T cells sorted from blood. The gene calls are TRBV15 and TRBJ1-1; D uncertain. The origin of this receptor is a woman in her twenties or thirties in good health. CDR3 protein: CATSFGGTEAFF. The CDR3 DNA reads as TGTGCCACCAGCTTCGGAGGGACTGAAGCTTTCTTT.